Following are 9 T cell receptor beta chains from one sample sequenced in a study of neurological immune-mediated disorders. TCRdb re-called the 5' RACE reads with MiXCR, one entry per CDR3 protein. The sample has about 30,000 distinct CDR3 sequences, approximately 5.2% seen once. The sequenced material came from CD4+ T cells from blood. The receptors shown here come from a woman aged 45-65 years in good health.

In this sample, this clonotype turned up many times. The chain uses TRBV14 and TRBJ2-7, with D tentatively TRBD1 or TRBD2 (5 bases each). This CDR3 spans 17 amino acids. V lost 4 bases and J 6 bases, leaving 25 bases between the germline ends. Germline assignment: CDR1 SGHDN and CDR2 FVKESK. The CDR3 is CASSPYARGFASSEQYF. CDR3 in DNA: TGTGCCAGCAGCCCATATGCGAGGGGCTTTGCCAGCTCCGAGCAGTACTTC. Variable domain in full (rest from reference TRBV14 and TRBJ2-7): EAGVTQFPSHSVIEKGQTVTLRCDPISGHDNLYWYRRVMGKEIKFLLHFVKESKQDESGMPNNRFLAERTGGTYSTLKVQPAELEDSGVYFCASSPYARGFASSEQYFGPGTRLTVT.

This clonotype was found many times. This chain links TRBV12-3 or TRBV12-4 with TRBJ1-6, with D unresolved. V lost 5 bases and J lost 6, with 14 bases in between. The CDR3 consists of 15 residues. CDR3 protein: CASSVQTVTNSPLHF. The DNA of the CDR3 is TGTGCCAGCAGTGTTCAAACAGTTACTAATTCACCCCTCCACTTT.

This clonotype was recorded at least ten times. The gene calls are TRBV20-1 and TRBJ2-7; 7 bases fit TRBD2. CDR1 is DFQATT and CDR2 is SNEGSKA in the germline V gene (reference sequence). The trim removed 3 bases at V and 3 bases at J, leaving 8 bases unmatched. CDR3 length: 14 amino acids. The CDR3 reads CSARPQGGRYEQYF. CDR3 DNA sequence: TGCAGTGCTAGGCCCCAGGGAGGGCGCTACGAGCAGTACTTC.

In its sample, this clonotype was seen many times. The chain carries TRBV7-9 and TRBJ1-2; a possible D gene is TRBD1 (5 bases). Deletions cut 5 bases from V and 3 bases from J, with 13 bases between. From germline, CDR1 is SEHNR and CDR2 FQNEAQ (reference sequence). There are 14 residues in the CDR3. CDR3 amino acids: CASSKGEGDYGYTF. The CDR3 DNA follows: TGTGCCAGCAGCAAAGGGGAGGGAGACTATGGCTACACCTTC.

This clonotype was observed at least ten times. The V call is TRBV6-1, the J call TRBJ1-3, with 7 bases matching TRBD1. The CDR3 is made up of 14 amino acids. V trimming: 3 bases; J trimming: 2 bases; junction bases outside the gene matches: 1. Germline V CDR1 and CDR2: MNHNS, SASEGT. The DNA for the CDR3 is TGTGCCAGCAGTGAGACAGGGACTGGAAACACCATATATTTT. Residues: CASSETGTGNTIYF.

J is TRBJ1-2 and V is TRBV20-1, with D possibly matching TRBD1 (5 bases). Trimming cost V 1 base and J 2 bases, with 8 bases left between them. Germline-derived CDR1 and CDR2 are DFQATT and SNEGSKA (reference sequence). This CDR3 has 13 amino acids. The DNA for the CDR3 is TGCAGTGCTAGAGTATCAGGGAACTATGGCTACACCTTC. Translated: CSARVSGNYGYTF.

This clonotype was detected ten times or more. The gene calls are TRBV28 and TRBJ2-5, with 9 bases fitting TRBD1. This CDR3 has 15 residues. Germline V lookup: CDR1 MDHEN, CDR2 SYDVKM. V was pared by 5 bases and J by 4 bases, with 8 bases of the junction left unmatched. CDR3 sequence: CASSTGQGRGETQYF. CDR3 DNA: TGTGCCAGCAGTACCGGACAGGGGCGGGGAGAGACCCAGTACTTC.

This clonotype was counted at least ten times. CDR3 sequence (DNA): TGTGCCAGCAGCTTGGACTATAGCACAGATACGCAGTATTTT. This codes for CASSLDYSTDTQYF. The V gene is TRBV7-2, the J gene TRBJ2-3; possible D gene TRBD2, 6 bases. CDR3 length: 14 amino acids. The ends were cut back, 3 bases at V and 0 bases at J, with 7 bases in the middle. Germline V gene data show CDR1 as SGHTA and CDR2 as FQGNSA.

In its sample, this clonotype was seen many times. The chain's CDR3 is CASSPTGRDYEQYF. The CDR3 DNA sequence: TGTGCCAGCAGTCCGACGGGCAGGGACTACGAGCAGTACTTC. This rearrangement joins TRBV12-3 or TRBV12-4 to TRBJ2-7; tentatively, D is TRBD1 (5 bases). This CDR3 has 14 residues. V was clipped by 5 bases and J by 3 bases, with 14 bases between them.